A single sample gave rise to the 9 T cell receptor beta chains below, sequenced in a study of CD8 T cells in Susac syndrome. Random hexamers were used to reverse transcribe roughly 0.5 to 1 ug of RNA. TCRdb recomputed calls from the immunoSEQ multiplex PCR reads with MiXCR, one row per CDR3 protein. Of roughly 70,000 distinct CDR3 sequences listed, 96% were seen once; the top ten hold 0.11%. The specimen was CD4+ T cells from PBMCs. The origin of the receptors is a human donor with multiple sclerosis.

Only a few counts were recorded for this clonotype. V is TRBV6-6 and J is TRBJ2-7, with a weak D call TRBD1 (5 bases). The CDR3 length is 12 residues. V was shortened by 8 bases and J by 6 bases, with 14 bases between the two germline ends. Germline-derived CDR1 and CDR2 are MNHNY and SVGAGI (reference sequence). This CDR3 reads CASHEQGFEQYF. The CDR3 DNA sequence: TGTGCCAGCCATGAGCAGGGTTTCGAGCAGTACTTC.

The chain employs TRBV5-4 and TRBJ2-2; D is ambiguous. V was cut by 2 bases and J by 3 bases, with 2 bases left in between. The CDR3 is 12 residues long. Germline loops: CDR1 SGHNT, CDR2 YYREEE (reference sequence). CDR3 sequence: CASSFHTGELFF. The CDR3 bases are TGTGCCAGCAGCTTCCACACCGGGGAGCTGTTTTTT.

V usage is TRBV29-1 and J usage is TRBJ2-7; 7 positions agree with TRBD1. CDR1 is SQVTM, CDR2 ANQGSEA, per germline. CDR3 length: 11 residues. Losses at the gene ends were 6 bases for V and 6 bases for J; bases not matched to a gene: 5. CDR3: CSVRQGSEQYF. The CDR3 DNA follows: TGCAGCGTGAGACAGGGAAGCGAGCAGTACTTC.

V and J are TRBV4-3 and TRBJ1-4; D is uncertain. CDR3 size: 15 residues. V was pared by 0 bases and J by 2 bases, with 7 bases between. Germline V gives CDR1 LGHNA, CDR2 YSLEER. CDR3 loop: CASSQDPQTNEKLFF. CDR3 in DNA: TGCGCCAGCAGCCAAGATCCGCAGACTAATGAAAAACTGTTTTTT.

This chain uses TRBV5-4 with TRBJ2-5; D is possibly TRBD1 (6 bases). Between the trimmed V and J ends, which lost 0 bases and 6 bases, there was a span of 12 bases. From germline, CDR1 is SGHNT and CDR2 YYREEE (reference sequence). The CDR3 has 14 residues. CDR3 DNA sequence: TGTGCCAGCAGCTTGGATCAGGGGCCGAAGACCCAGTACTTC. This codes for CASSLDQGPKTQYF.

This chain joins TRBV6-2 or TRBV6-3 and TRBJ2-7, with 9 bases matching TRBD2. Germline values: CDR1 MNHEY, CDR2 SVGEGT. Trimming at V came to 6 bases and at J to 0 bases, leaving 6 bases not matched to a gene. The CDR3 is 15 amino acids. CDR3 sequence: CASSALAGDSYEQYF. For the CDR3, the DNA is TGTGCCAGCAGCGCACTAGCGGGTGACTCCTACGAGCAGTACTTC.

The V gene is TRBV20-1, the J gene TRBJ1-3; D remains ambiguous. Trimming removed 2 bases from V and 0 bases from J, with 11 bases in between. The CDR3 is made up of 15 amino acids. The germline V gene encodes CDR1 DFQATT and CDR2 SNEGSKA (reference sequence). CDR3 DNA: TGCAGTGCTAGACCAAGACGGTCCTCTGGAAACACCATATATTTT. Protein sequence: CSARPRRSSGNTIYF.

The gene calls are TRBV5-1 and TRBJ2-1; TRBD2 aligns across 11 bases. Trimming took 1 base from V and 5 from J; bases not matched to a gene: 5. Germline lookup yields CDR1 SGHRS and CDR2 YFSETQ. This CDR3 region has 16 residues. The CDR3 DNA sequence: TGCGCCAGCAGCTTGTTAGCTAGCGGGGGGAACAATGAGCAGTTCTTC. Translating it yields CASSLLASGGNNEQFF.

Here the CDR3 DNA reads TGTGCCAGCAGCCAGGAGGGTGAGGACACCTTC. Amino acid sequence: CASSQEGEDTF. This chain uses TRBV7-9 with TRBJ1-2; no definite D call. This CDR3 region has 11 residues. V was trimmed by 5 bases and J by 12 bases, leaving 13 bases between them. The germline CDR1 and CDR2 sequences are SEHNR and FQNEAQ (reference sequence).